This record covers a single T cell receptor beta chain. Here immunoSEQ multiplex PCR was the method, and the copy in TCRdb shows in-frame clones only, minus some. The sample has tens of thousands of clones; 82% are singletons. These data belong to a study of blood T cell repertoires in COVID-19. In the study overall: Sample material is recorded as cDNA or gDNA derived from T cells, B-cell-depleted T cells, or PBMCs.

The V gene's germline CDR1 is SGHRS and CDR2 YFSETQ. Trimming pared 4 bases from V and 4 bases from J, leaving 9 bases between. There are 12 residues in the CDR3. This TCR came from a human donor in a cohort sampled during active COVID-19. This chain uses TRBV5-1 with TRBJ2-7; TRBD2 might be the D (6 bases). Sequenced: peripheral blood. The CDR3 coding sequence is TGCGCCAGCAGCCCAAGCGGGTACGAGCAGTACTTC. The encoded protein is CASSPSGYEQYF.